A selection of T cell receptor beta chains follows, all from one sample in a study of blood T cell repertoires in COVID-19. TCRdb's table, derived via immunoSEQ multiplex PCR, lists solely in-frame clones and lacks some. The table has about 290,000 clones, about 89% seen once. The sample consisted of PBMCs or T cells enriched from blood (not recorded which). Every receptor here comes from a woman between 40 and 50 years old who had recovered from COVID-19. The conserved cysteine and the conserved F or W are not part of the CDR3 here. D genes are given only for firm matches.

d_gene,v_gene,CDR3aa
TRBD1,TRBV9,ASSVAIPQGQGYT
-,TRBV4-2,ASSPTTDRPNEKLF
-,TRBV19,ASSAAGSYTQY
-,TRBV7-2,ASSSSRANYGYT
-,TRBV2,ASRAGRNSGNTIY
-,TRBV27,ASSLGGGWDEQF
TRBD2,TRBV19,ASRYRGLADSSAKNIQY
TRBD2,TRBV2,ASSEGSGRVTDTQY
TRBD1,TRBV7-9,ASSLGSGQGITGELF
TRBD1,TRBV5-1,ASSLVGTGDEQY
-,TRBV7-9,ASSLGSGQGDSPLH
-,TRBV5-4,ASSSGQNNSPLH
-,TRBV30,AWNPTENTEAF
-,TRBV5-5,ASSLVEFGTPGNYGYT
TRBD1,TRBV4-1,ASSLYRDRGRSVYGYT
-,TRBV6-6,ASRFHDSGNTEAF
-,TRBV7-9,ASSLAVPSEQY
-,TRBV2,ASSGELHNEQF
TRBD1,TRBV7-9,ASSTRTGANEKLF
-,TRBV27,ASSLMGAAERQY